Listed here are 25 T cell receptor beta chains from one sample, sequenced in a study of OX40 agonist ivuxolimab in advanced cancers. The data were produced by immunoSEQ multiplex PCR, yet TCRdb's version contains in-frame clones alone and is incomplete. The repertoire holds about 91,000 clones, around 90% seen once, with under 0.55% in the top ten. The specimen was CD4+ or CD8+ T cells sorted from blood, collected in a trial of the OX40 agonist ivuxolimab. These receptors came from an adult with an advanced solid tumor such as melanoma, head and neck, liver or kidney cancer.

The rearrangement uses TRBV7-2 and TRBJ1-5; 12 nucleotides agree with TRBD1. V gave up 3 bases and J gave up 4 bases; unmatched junction bases: 4. Germline CDR1 SGHTA, CDR2 FQGNSA. The CDR3 extends over 16 amino acids. For the CDR3, the DNA is TGTGCCAGCAGCTTTGGGGACAGGGGGCTTAATCAGCCCCAGCATTTT. This gives the protein CASSFGDRGLNQPQHF.

In DNA, the CDR3 is TGTGCCAGCAGTGATAGTAGGTGGGGGGGCCCTGAGCAGTTCTTC. Its translation: CASSDSRWGGPEQFF. The rearrangement joins TRBV6-1 to TRBJ2-1; possibly TRBD2 for D (7 bases). The CDR3 is 15 residues long. The germline CDR1 and CDR2 sequences are MNHNS and SASEGT. Trimming removed 3 bases from V and 9 bases from J, with 18 bases in between.

This sequence joins TRBV9 and TRBJ1-1; 7 bases map to TRBD1. The germline gives CDR1 SGDLS, CDR2 YYNGEE. Germline trimming cut 5 bases from V and 1 base from J; bases unmatched to any gene: 5. The CDR3 consists of 14 residues. The CDR3 DNA follows: TGTGCCAGCAGTCCTGACAGGGCGAACACTGAAGCTTTCTTT. It yields the protein CASSPDRANTEAFF.

The CDR3 spells CASSWGEGTQYF. The CDR3 bases are TGTGCCAGCAGCTGGGGCGAGGGGACCCAGTACTTC. The J gene is TRBJ2-5, the V gene TRBV11-3, with D perhaps TRBD1 or TRBD2 (5 bases each). The V end lost 4 bases, the J end lost 7 bases, and 10 bases lay between the germline ends. The CDR3 totals 12 residues. In germline, CDR1 is SGHNT, CDR2 YENEEA.

V is TRBV19 and J is TRBJ1-5; perhaps TRBD1 as D (5 bases). With 5 bases removed from V and 1 base from J, the gap between germline ends came to 15 bases. CDR3 length equals 16 residues. CDR1 is LNHDA and CDR2 is SQIVND in the germline V gene (reference sequence). The CDR3 spells CASSERGIWSNQPQHF. The CDR3 coding sequence is TGTGCCAGTAGTGAAAGGGGCATTTGGAGCAATCAGCCCCAGCATTTT.

V and J are TRBV9 and TRBJ1-6, with D possibly being TRBD1 (5 bases). Germline V gene sequence: CDR1 SGDLS, CDR2 YYNGEE. V was shortened by 4 bases and J by 9 bases, with 26 bases between the two germline ends. The length of the CDR3 is 18 residues. The CDR3 protein is CASSSNPRGPRGGSPLHF. As DNA, the CDR3 is TGTGCCAGCAGCTCCAACCCAAGGGGACCGCGGGGGGGTTCACCCCTCCACTTT.

This clone appeared a few times. The genes are TRBV29-1 and TRBJ1-2; TRBD1 is a possible D gene (6 bases). The CDR3 totals 14 residues. Trimming pared 7 bases from V and 8 bases from J, leaving 23 bases between. Germline CDR1 SQVTM, CDR2 ANQGSEA. The CDR3 DNA reads as TGCAGCGCCCTGGGGGGCAGGGAGGAATTAGGCTACACCTTC. It translates to CSALGGREELGYTF. The full variable domain, with the rest looked up from reference TRBV29-1 and TRBJ1-2, is SAVISQKPSRDICQRGTSLTIQCQVDSQVTMMFWYRQQPGQSLTLIATANQGSEATYESGFVIDKFPISRPNLTFSTLTVSNMSPEDSSIYLCSALGGREELGYTFGSGTRLTVV.

The V and J genes are TRBV4-1 and TRBJ2-5, with a possible D match to TRBD1 (6 bases). Germline CDR1 MGHRA, CDR2 YSYEKL. V was trimmed by 1 base and J by 2 bases, leaving 8 bases between them. The CDR3 consists of 14 residues. In nucleotides, the CDR3 is TGCGCCAGCAGCCAAGGGGGGCTGCAAGAGACCCAGTACTTC. Its translation is CASSQGGLQETQYF.

Note on this clone: At the DNA level, this CDR3 is encoded by other sequences in the same sample as well. This sequence joins TRBV7-9 and TRBJ1-1, with 8 bases that match TRBD1. V gave up 2 bases and J gave up 3 bases; unmatched junction bases: 2. Per the germline V gene, CDR1 is SEHNR and CDR2 is FQNEAQ (reference sequence). The CDR3 is 14 residues long. CDR3 in DNA: TGTGCCAGCAGCTTACCAGGGGGCGACACTGAAGCTTTCTTT. Amino acids: CASSLPGGDTEAFF.

The count of this clone is one. This chain links TRBV7-8 with TRBJ1-2; D perhaps matches TRBD1 (6 bases). CDR1 is SGHVS and CDR2 is FQNEAQ in the germline V gene. This CDR3 region has 17 residues. The germline V and J ends were trimmed by 5 bases and 6 bases, with 25 bases remaining between them. CDR3 loop: CASSIRFSGGQSNGYTF. The CDR3 nucleotides read TGTGCCAGCAGCATACGCTTTAGTGGCGGACAGTCTAATGGCTACACCTTC.

This chain links TRBV5-6 with TRBJ1-5; tentatively, D is TRBD1 (6 bases). There are 14 residues in the CDR3. Germline CDR1 SGHDT, CDR2 YYEEEE. Trimming cost V 1 base and J 4 bases, with 9 bases left between them. The CDR3 region has the DNA TGTGCCAGCAGCTTGCAGGGGCCAAATCAGCCCCAGCATTTT. This sequence encodes CASSLQGPNQPQHF.

This clone appeared once. This chain uses TRBV7-2 with TRBJ2-1; a possible D gene is TRBD2 (5 bases). The ends were cut back, 3 bases at V and 7 bases at J, with 16 bases in the middle. The CDR3 loop spans 15 amino acids. Germline CDR1 and CDR2: SGHTA and FQGNSA. CDR3 amino acids: CASSFAGQPTNEQFF. CDR3 nucleotides: TGTGCCAGCAGCTTTGCGGGTCAGCCAACGAATGAGCAGTTCTTC.

This clone was recorded at least ten times. This chain connects TRBV5-6 to TRBJ2-1; D call uncertain. Germline CDR1 and CDR2: SGHDT and YYEEEE. The CDR3 consists of 15 residues. V lost 0 bases and J lost 3, with 10 bases in between. CDR3 sequence: CASSLEPIIYNEQFF. The CDR3 region has the DNA TGTGCCAGCAGCTTGGAACCCATAATCTACAATGAGCAGTTCTTC.

J is TRBJ2-2 and V is TRBV5-1, with 8 bases identical to TRBD2. Trimming at V came to 0 bases and at J to 2 bases, leaving 6 bases not matched to a gene. Germline V lookup: CDR1 SGHRS, CDR2 YFSETQ. This CDR3 has 17 amino acids. The DNA for the CDR3 is TGCGCCAGCAGCTTGGCGGGAGGGACACCTAACACCGGGGAGCTGTTTTTT. Translated, it gives CASSLAGGTPNTGELFF.

The genes are TRBV6-6 and TRBJ1-2; D is unresolved. The CDR3 length is 13 residues. CDR1 MNHNY and CDR2 SVGAGI come from the germline V gene (reference sequence). V lost 5 bases and J 7 bases, leaving 14 bases between the germline ends. This chain's CDR3 is CASSGSGGLGYTF. The CDR3 DNA sequence: TGTGCCAGCAGTGGGAGCGGTGGGCTTGGCTACACCTTC.

This chain joins TRBV4-2 and TRBJ2-5; D remains unclear. V was cut by 3 bases and J by 1 base, with 6 bases left in between. Germline assignment: CDR1 LGHNA and CDR2 YNFKEQ. This CDR3 contains 13 residues. The CDR3 bases are TGTGCCAGCAGCCAGGACGGCCAAGAGACCCAGTACTTC. Amino acid sequence: CASSQDGQETQYF.

The V and J genes are TRBV7-9 and TRBJ2-1; TRBD1 or TRBD2 may be the D gene (5 bases each). The CDR3 totals 16 residues. V was pared by 1 base and J by 12 bases, with 22 bases between. Germline V CDR1 and CDR2: SEHNR, FQNEAQ (reference sequence). The CDR3 reads CASSLGSGGAGSGQFF. The DNA for the CDR3 is TGTGCCAGCAGCTTAGGGTCTGGGGGTGCGGGTTCTGGGCAGTTCTTC.

This clone was seen a single time. The J gene is TRBJ1-1, the V gene TRBV4-3; 7 positions agree with TRBD1. CDR1 is LGHNA, CDR2 YSLEER, per germline. There are 14 residues in the CDR3. The V gene end was trimmed by 4 bases and the J gene end by 10 bases; junction bases not matched to a gene: 12. CDR3 nucleotides: TGCGCCAGCAGCCCAGATGGGGGGGACAGAGGAGCTTTCTTT. Translation: CASSPDGGDRGAFF.

CDR3 sequence (DNA): TGCGCCAGCAGCCTGGGGGACAGGGTGGATACTGAAGCTTTCTTT. Its translation is CASSLGDRVDTEAFF. The V gene is TRBV5-1, the J gene TRBJ1-1; 9 nucleotides match TRBD1. The germline CDR1 and CDR2 sequences are SGHRS and YFSETQ. J lost 5 bases, V lost 4 bases, and 9 bases had no gene match. There are 15 residues in the CDR3. The full variable domain, in which reference TRBV5-1 and TRBJ1-1 provide the parts outside the CDR3, is KAGVTQTPRYLIKTRGQQVTLSCSPISGHRSVSWYQQTPGQGLQFLFEYFSETQRNKGNFPGRFSGRQFSNSRSEMNVSTLELGDSALYLCASSLGDRVDTEAFFGQGTRLTVV.

The chain carries TRBV18 and TRBJ2-1; a possible D gene is TRBD2 (6 bases). Trimming removed 0 bases from V and 3 bases from J, with 6 bases in between. The CDR3 has 14 amino acids. Germline loops: CDR1 KGHSH, CDR2 LQKENI. CDR3 DNA: TGTGCCAGCTCACCACCGGGACTCTACAATGAGCAGTTCTTC. Translating it yields CASSPPGLYNEQFF.

The chain recombines TRBV7-6 with TRBJ2-4; D is uncertain. CDR3 length: 15 amino acids. Germline lookup yields CDR1 SGHVS and CDR2 FNYEAQ. V was cut by 0 bases and J by 5 bases, with 11 bases left in between. CDR3 DNA: TGTGCCAGCAGCTTAGCTTTTGGGCCGGAAAACATTCAGTACTTC. This translates into CASSLAFGPENIQYF.

The chain links TRBV4-3 to TRBJ1-6; no clear D. Per the germline V gene, CDR1 is LGHNA and CDR2 is YSLEER. V lost 1 base and J lost 2, with 15 bases in between. There are 18 residues in the CDR3. This chain's CDR3 is CASSQVVPGNPYNSPLHF. CDR3 nucleotide sequence: TGCGCCAGCAGCCAAGTTGTGCCCGGGAACCCCTATAATTCACCCCTCCACTTT.

V is TRBV28 and J is TRBJ2-2, with 9 bases matching TRBD2. The CDR3 loop spans 15 amino acids. Trimming cost V 4 bases and J 4 bases; bases outside gene matches: 4. Germline assignment: CDR1 MDHEN and CDR2 SYDVKM. Written as DNA, the CDR3 is TGTGCCAGCAGTTGGGGACTAGCAGGCACCGGGGAGCTGTTTTTT. Amino acids: CASSWGLAGTGELFF. Using reference TRBV28 and TRBJ2-2 for the parts outside the CDR3, the full variable domain is DVKVTQSSRYLVKRTGEKVFLECVQDMDHENMFWYRQDPGLGLRLIYFSYDVKMKEKGDIPEGYSVSREKKERFSLILESASTNQTSMYLCASSWGLAGTGELFFGEGSRLTVL.

The J gene is TRBJ1-1, the V gene TRBV6-6; a possible D gene is TRBD1 (6 bases). The germline V gene has CDR1 MNHNY and CDR2 SVGAGI (reference sequence). This CDR3 spans 13 amino acids. The V and J ends lost 2 bases and 6 bases respectively, with 10 bases between them. CDR3 nucleotide sequence: TGTGCCAGCAGTTACCCCGGGGGCTCTGAAGCTTTCTTT. This sequence encodes CASSYPGGSEAFF.

The V gene is TRBV19, the J gene TRBJ1-4; D call uncertain. The CDR3 totals 15 residues. Germline assignment: CDR1 LNHDA and CDR2 SQIVND (reference sequence). V was clipped by 4 bases and J by 0 bases, with 9 bases between them. CDR3 sequence reads: CASSTTSATNEKLFF. DNA of the CDR3: TGTGCCAGTAGTACCACAAGTGCAACTAATGAAAAACTGTTTTTT.